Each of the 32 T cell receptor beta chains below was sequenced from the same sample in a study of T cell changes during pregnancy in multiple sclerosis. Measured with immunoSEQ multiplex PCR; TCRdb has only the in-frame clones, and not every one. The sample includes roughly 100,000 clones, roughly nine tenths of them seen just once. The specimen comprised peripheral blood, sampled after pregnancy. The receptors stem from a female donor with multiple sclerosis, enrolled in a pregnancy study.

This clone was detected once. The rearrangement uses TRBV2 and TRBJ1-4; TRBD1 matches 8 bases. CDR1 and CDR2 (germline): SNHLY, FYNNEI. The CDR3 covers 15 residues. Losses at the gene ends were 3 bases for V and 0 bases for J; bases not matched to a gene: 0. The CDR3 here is CASSEGQATNEKLFF. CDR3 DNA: TGTGCCAGCAGTGAGGGACAGGCAACTAATGAAAAACTGTTTTTT.

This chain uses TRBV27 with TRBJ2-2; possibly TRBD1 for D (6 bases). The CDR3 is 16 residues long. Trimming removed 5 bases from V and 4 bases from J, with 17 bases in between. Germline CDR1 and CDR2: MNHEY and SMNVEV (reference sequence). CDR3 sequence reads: CASSILSGATTGELFF. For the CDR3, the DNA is TGTGCCAGCAGTATCCTATCAGGGGCGACCACCGGGGAGCTGTTTTTT.

The CDR3 DNA is TGTGCCAGCAGGGGGGGACTCAGAGGAGAGCAGTACTTC. As protein: CASRGGLRGEQYF. V gene TRBV7-3 combines with J gene TRBJ2-7; tentatively, D is TRBD2 (6 bases). V was pared by 6 bases and J by 7 bases, with 16 bases between. Germline V gives CDR1 SGHTA, CDR2 FQGTGA. The CDR3 loop spans 13 amino acids.

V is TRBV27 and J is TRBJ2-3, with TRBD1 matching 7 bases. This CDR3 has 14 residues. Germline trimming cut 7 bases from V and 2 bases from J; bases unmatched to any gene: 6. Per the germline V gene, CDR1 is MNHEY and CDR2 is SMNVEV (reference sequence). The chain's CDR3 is CASKGAGDTDTQYF. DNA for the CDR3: TGTGCCAGCAAGGGGGCAGGGGACACAGATACGCAGTATTTT.

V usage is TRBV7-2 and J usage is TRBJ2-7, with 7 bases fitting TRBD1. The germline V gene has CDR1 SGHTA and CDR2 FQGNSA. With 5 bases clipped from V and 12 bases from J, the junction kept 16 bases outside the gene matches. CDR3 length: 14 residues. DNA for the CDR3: TGTGCCAGCAGCCTCCCTACAAACAGACAGGGCGCGTACTTC. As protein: CASSLPTNRQGAYF.

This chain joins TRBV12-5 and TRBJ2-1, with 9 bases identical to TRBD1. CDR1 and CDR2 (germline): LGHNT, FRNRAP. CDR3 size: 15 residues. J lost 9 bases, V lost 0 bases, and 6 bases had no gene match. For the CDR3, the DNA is TGTGCTAGTGGTTTGGTATTGCCGGGACAGGGTGAGCAGTTCTTC. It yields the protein CASGLVLPGQGEQFF.

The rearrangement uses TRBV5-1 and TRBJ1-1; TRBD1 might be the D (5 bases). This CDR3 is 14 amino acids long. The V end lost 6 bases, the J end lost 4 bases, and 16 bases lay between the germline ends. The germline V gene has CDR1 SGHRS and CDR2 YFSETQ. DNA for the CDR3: TGCGCCAGCACCATCGGGGGAATGAGCACTGAAGCTTTCTTT. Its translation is CASTIGGMSTEAFF.

The CDR3 DNA follows: TGTGCCAGCAGCCTCCAGCGGAATGGGGAGACCCAGTACTTC. Translated: CASSLQRNGETQYF. This chain links TRBV7-8 with TRBJ2-5, with D tentatively TRBD2 (5 bases). The CDR3 length is 14 residues. Looked up from germline, CDR1 is SGHVS and CDR2 is FQNEAQ. The ends were cut back, 5 bases at V and 5 bases at J, with 15 bases in the middle. The whole variable domain, remainder taken from reference TRBV7-8 and TRBJ2-5, is GAGVSQSPRYKVAKRGQDVALRCDPISGHVSLFWYQQALGQGPEFLTYFQNEAQLDKSGLPSDRFFAERPEGSVSTLKIQRTQQEDSAVYLCASSLQRNGETQYFGPGTRLLVL.

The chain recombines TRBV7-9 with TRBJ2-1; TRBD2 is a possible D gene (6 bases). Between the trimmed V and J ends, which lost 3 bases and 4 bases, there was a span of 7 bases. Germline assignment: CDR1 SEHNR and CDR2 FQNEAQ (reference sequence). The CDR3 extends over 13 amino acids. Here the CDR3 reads CASSFREYNEQFF. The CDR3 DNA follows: TGTGCCAGCAGCTTCCGGGAGTACAATGAGCAGTTCTTC.

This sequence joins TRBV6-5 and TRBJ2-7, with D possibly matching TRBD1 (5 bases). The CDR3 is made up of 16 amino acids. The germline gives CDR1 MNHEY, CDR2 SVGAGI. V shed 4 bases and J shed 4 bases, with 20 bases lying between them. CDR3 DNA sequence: TGTGCCAGCAGTTCGCTTCAGGGCTCTTCCCTTTACGAGCAGTACTTC. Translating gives CASSSLQGSSLYEQYF.

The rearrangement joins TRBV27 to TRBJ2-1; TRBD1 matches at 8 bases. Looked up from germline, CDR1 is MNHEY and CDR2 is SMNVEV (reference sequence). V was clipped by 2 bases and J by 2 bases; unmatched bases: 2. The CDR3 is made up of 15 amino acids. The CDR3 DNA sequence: TGTGCCAGCAGTTTAACGGGACAGGCCTACAATGAGCAGTTCTTC. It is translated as CASSLTGQAYNEQFF.

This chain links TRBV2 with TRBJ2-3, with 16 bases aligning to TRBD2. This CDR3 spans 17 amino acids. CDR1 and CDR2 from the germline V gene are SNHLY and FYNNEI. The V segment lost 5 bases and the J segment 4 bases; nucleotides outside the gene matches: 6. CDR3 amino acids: CASSPGTSGRAADTQYF. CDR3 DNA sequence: TGTGCCAGCAGTCCCGGGACTAGCGGGAGGGCCGCAGATACGCAGTATTTT.

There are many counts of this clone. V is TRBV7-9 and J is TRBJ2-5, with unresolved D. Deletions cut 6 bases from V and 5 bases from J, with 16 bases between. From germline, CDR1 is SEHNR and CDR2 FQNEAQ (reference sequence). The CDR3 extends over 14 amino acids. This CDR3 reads CASRPSGYWETQYF. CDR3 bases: TGTGCCAGCAGACCCTCAGGATACTGGGAGACCCAGTACTTC. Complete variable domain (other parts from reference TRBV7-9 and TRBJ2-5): DTGVSQNPRHKITKRGQNVTFRCDPISEHNRLYWYRQTLGQGPEFLTYFQNEAQLEKSRLLSDRFSAERPKGSFSTLEIQRTEQGDSAMYLCASRPSGYWETQYFGPGTRLLVL.

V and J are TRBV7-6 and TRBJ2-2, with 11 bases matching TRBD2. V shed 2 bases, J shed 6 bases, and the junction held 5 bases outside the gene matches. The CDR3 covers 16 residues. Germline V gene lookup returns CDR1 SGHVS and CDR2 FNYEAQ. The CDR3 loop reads CASSLTSGGSAGELFF. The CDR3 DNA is TGTGCCAGCAGCTTAACTAGCGGGGGTTCCGCCGGGGAGCTGTTTTTT. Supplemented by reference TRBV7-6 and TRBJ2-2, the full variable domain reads GAGVSQSPRYKVTKRGQDVALRCDPISGHVSLYWYRQALGQGPEFLTYFNYEAQQDKSGLPNDRFSAERPEGSISTLTIQRTEQRDSAMYRCASSLTSGGSAGELFFGEGSRLTVL.

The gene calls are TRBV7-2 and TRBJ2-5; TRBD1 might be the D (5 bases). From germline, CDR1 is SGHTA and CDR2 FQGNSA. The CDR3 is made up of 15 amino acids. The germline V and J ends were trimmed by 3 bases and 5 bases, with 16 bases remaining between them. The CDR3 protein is CASSLGGERQETQYF. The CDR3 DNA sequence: TGTGCCAGCAGCTTGGGTGGCGAGAGACAGGAGACCCAGTACTTC. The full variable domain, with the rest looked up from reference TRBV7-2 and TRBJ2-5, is GAGVSQSPSNKVTEKGKDVELRCDPISGHTALYWYRQSLGQGLEFLIYFQGNSAPDKSGLPSDRFSAERTGGSVSTLTIQRTQQEDSAVYLCASSLGGERQETQYFGPGTRLLVL.

DNA of the CDR3: TGTGCCAGCAGCCCGCTTGGGGCAGGGCCGAACACTGAAGCTTTCTTT. As protein: CASSPLGAGPNTEAFF. This chain uses TRBV7-9 with TRBJ1-1; D might be TRBD1 (5 bases). Trimming pared 5 bases from V and 1 base from J, leaving 17 bases between. The CDR3 spans 16 residues. Germline V gene lookup returns CDR1 SEHNR and CDR2 FQNEAQ (reference sequence).

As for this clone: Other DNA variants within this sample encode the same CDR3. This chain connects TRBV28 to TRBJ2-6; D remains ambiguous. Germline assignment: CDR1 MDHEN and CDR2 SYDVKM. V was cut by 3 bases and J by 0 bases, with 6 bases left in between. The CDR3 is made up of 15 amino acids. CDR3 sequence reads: CASSLLSSGANVLTF. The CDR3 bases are TGTGCCAGCAGTTTGTTGAGCTCTGGGGCCAACGTCCTGACTTTC.

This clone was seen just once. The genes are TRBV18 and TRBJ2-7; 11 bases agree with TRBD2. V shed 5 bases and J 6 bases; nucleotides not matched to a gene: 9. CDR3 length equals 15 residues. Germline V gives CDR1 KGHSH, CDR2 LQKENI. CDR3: CASSFSGLAVAEQYF. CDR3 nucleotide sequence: TGTGCCAGCTCATTCTCGGGACTAGCGGTCGCCGAGCAGTACTTC.

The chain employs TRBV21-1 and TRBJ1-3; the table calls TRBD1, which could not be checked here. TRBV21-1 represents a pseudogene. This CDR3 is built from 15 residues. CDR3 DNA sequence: TGTGCCAGCAGCAAAGCGGGACAGCCAGAAGCTACCATATATTTT. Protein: CASSKAGQPEATIYF.

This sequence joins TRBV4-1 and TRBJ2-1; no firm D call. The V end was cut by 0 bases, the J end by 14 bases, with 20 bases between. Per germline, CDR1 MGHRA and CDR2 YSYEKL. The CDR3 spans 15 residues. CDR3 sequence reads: CASSQDPVPPEQEFF. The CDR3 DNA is TGCGCCAGCAGCCAAGATCCGGTACCACCCGAGCAGGAGTTCTTC.

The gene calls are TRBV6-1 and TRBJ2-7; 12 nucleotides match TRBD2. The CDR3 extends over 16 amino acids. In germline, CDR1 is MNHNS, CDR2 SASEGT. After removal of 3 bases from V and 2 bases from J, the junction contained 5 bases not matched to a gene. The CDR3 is CASSDRTSGTPYEQYF. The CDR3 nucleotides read TGTGCCAGCAGTGACAGGACTAGCGGGACTCCCTACGAGCAGTACTTC.

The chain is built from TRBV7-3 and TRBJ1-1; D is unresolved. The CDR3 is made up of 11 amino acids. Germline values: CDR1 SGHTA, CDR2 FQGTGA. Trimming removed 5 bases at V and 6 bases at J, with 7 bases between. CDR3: CASSLPAEAFF. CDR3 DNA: TGTGCCAGCAGCCTGCCAGCTGAAGCTTTCTTT.

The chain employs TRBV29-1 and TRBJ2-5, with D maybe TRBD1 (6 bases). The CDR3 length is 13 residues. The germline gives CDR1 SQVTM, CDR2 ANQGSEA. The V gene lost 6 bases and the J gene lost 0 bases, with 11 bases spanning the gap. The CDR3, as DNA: TGCAGCGTACCCCGGGACAACCAAGAGACCCAGTACTTC. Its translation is CSVPRDNQETQYF.

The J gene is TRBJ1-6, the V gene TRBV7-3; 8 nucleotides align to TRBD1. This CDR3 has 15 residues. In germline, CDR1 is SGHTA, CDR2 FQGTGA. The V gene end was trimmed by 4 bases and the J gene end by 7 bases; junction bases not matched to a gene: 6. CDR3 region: CASSSDRAGNSPLHF. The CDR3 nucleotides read TGTGCCAGCAGCTCGGACAGGGCCGGGAATTCACCCCTCCACTTT.

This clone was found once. CDR3 region: CASSLGQMNTEAFF. CDR3 nucleotide sequence: TGTGCCAGCAGCTTGGGACAGATGAACACTGAAGCTTTCTTT. The rearrangement joins TRBV7-8 to TRBJ1-1, with 7 positions matching TRBD1. The V and J ends lost 3 bases and 0 bases, in that order; junction bases with no gene match: 1. There are 14 residues in the CDR3. Germline V lookup: CDR1 SGHVS, CDR2 FQNEAQ.

The chain's CDR3 is CASSDGRSGVSYNEQFF. The DNA for the CDR3 is TGTGCCAGCAGCGACGGACGTAGCGGGGTTAGCTACAATGAGCAGTTCTTC. This chain connects TRBV7-9 to TRBJ2-1; TRBD2 matches at 8 bases. The CDR3 contains 17 residues. Germline-derived CDR1 and CDR2 are SEHNR and FQNEAQ (reference sequence). V lost 5 bases to trimming and J lost 3 bases; unmatched junction nucleotides: 12. The full variable domain, with the rest looked up from reference TRBV7-9 and TRBJ2-1, is DTGVSQNPRHKITKRGQNVTFRCDPISEHNRLYWYRQTLGQGPEFLTYFQNEAQLEKSRLLSDRFSAERPKGSFSTLEIQRTEQGDSAMYLCASSDGRSGVSYNEQFFGPGTRLTVL.

CDR3 amino acids: CASSEAEDSLYTDTQYF. CDR3 nucleotide sequence: TGTGCCAGCAGTGAAGCGGAGGACAGCCTATACACAGATACGCAGTATTTT. The chain joins TRBV6-1 to TRBJ2-3, with D tentatively TRBD1 (6 bases). CDR3 length: 17 residues. Per germline, CDR1 MNHNS and CDR2 SASEGT. Trimming left V 0 bases short and J 2 bases short, with 15 bases between.

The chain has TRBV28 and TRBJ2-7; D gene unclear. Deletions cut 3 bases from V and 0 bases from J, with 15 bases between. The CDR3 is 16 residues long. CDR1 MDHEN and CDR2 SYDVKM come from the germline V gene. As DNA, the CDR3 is TGTGCCAGCAGTTTGGTGTGGCCCACCCTCTCCTACGAGCAGTACTTC. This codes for CASSLVWPTLSYEQYF. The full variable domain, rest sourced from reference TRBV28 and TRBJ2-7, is DVKVTQSSRYLVKRTGEKVFLECVQDMDHENMFWYRQDPGLGLRLIYFSYDVKMKEKGDIPEGYSVSREKKERFSLILESASTNQTSMYLCASSLVWPTLSYEQYFGPGTRLTVT.

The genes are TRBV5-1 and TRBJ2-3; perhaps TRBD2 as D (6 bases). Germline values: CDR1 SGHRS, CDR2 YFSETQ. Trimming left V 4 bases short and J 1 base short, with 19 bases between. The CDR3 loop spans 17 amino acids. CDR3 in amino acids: CASSPARDLIRTDTQYF. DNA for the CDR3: TGCGCCAGCAGCCCTGCGCGGGACCTCATTCGCACAGATACGCAGTATTTT. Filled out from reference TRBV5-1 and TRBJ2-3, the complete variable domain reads KAGVTQTPRYLIKTRGQQVTLSCSPISGHRSVSWYQQTPGQGLQFLFEYFSETQRNKGNFPGRFSGRQFSNSRSEMNVSTLELGDSALYLCASSPARDLIRTDTQYFGPGTRLTVL.

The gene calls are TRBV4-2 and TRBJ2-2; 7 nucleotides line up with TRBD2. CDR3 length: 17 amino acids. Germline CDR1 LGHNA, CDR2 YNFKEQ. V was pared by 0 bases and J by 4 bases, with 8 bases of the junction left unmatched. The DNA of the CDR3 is TGTGCCAGCAGCCAAGAGGGTGGCGGGGGTTTCACCGGGGAGCTGTTTTTT. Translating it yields CASSQEGGGGFTGELFF.

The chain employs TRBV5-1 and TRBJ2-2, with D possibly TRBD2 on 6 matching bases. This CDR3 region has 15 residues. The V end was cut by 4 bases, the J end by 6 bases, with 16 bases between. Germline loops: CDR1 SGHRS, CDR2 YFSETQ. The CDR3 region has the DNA TGCGCCAGCAGCCCCCGAGGCGGGGAGGCCGGGGAGCTGTTTTTT. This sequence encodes CASSPRGGEAGELFF.

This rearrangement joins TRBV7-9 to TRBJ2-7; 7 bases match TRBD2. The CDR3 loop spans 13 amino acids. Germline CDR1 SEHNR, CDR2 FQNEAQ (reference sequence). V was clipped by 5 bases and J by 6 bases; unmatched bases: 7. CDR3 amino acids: CASSPWEGSEQYF. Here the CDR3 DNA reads TGTGCCAGCAGCCCCTGGGAGGGATCCGAGCAGTACTTC.